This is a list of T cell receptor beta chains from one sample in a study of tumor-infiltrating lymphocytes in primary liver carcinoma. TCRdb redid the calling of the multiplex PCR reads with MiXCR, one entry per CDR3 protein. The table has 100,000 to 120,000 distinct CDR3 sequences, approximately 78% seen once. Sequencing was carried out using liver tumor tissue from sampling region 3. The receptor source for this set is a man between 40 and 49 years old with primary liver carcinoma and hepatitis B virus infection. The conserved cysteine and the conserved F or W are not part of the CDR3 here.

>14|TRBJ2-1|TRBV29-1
RIDSLAGNSYNEQF
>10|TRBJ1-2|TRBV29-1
SAGQCNYGYI
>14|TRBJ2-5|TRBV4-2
ASSQDGTGGQETQY
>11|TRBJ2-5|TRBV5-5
ASSGTGEETQY
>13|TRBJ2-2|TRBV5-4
ASSWDHFNTGELF
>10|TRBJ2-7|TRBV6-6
VGSTPFGEQY
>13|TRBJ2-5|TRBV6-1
ANIRGGALAETQY
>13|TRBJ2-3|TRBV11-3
ASSGSPAGVDTQY
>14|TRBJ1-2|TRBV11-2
ASSLYCGTGNYGYA
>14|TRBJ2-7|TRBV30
AWSRYLRDRGKEQY
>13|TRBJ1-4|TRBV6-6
ASSFRRGGDEKLF
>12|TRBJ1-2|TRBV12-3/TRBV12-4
ASRRQGVNCGYT
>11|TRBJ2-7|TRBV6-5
ASSYGAPYRQY
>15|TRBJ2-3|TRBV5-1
ANSFGIAGEGTDTQY
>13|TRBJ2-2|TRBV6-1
ASRTGGGGARELF
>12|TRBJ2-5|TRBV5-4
AISSPTGEEIQY
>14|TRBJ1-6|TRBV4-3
ARTTGRGSYNSPLH
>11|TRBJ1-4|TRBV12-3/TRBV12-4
TSSLAGTDELF
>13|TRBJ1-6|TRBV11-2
ASSREDRAYSPFH